A selection of T cell receptor beta chains follows, all from one sample in a study of cytomegalovirus exposure and HLA in healthy donors. The protocol was immunoSEQ multiplex PCR, while the TCRdb copy is restricted to in-frame clones and leaves out a portion. Its table records approximately 150,000 clones. Sample: PBMCs. The receptors were sampled from a woman aged 40 to 50 in good health and CMV-seronegative. CDR3s include the opening cysteine and the closing phenylalanine or tryptophan. Fields, in order: J gene, D gene, V gene, CDR3 DNA, CDR3 protein. The D gene is left open where the match is weak.

TRBJ2-2 . TRBV18 TGTGCCAGCTCACCAAGGAGGGGTAACACCGGGGAGCTGTTTTTT CASSPRRGNTGELFF
TRBJ1-1 . TRBV5-1 TGCGCCAGCGGCAAGCAGGTTTCCCCAGGGGAAGCTTTCTTT CASGKQVSPGEAFF
TRBJ1-2 TRBD1 TRBV6-5 TGTGCCAGCAGTAGGACTCACAGGGGGGGCGGTGGCTACACCTTC CASSRTHRGGGGYTF
TRBJ2-1 . TRBV10-3 TGTGCCATCAGTGTGTTGGCCGATGAGCAGTTCTTC CAISVLADEQFF
TRBJ2-5 TRBD2 TRBV10-1 TGCGCCAGCAGTGACTCTGGGGGGGAGGAGACCCAGTACTTC CASSDSGGEETQYF
TRBJ1-2 TRBD1 TRBV9 TGTGCCAGCAGCGCAAACAGGGGCAACTATGGCTACACCTTC CASSANRGNYGYTF
TRBJ1-6 . TRBV27 TGTGCCAGCAGTTTATCCCCGGCAGCGGGACGCGATTCACCCCTCCACTTT CASSLSPAAGRDSPLHF
TRBJ2-7 TRBD2 TRBV7-9 TGTGCCAGCAGCTTAGGGACGGGGGGGCAAACCTACGAGCAGTACTTC CASSLGTGGQTYEQYF
TRBJ2-7 TRBD1 TRBV6-6 TGTGCCAGCAGATCGGGACAGGGGACGGGGGAGCAGTACTTC CASRSGQGTGEQYF
TRBJ1-3 TRBD1 TRBV7-2 TGTGCCAGCAGCTTATCCCAGGGGGCGTCTGGAAACACCATATATTTT CASSLSQGASGNTIYF
TRBJ1-5 TRBD1 TRBV2 TGTGCCAGCAGTGATGGGACAGCTAGCAATCAGCCCCAGCATTTT CASSDGTASNQPQHF
TRBJ1-3 . TRBV18 TGTGCCAGCTCACCGACCCCGAGACAGGCTGGAAACACCATATATTTT CASSPTPRQAGNTIYF